One T cell receptor beta chain is described in this entry. Sequencing of TCR beta was undertaken in CD8+ and CD4+ T cells derived from blood. The record originates from a study of CD8 T cells in Susac syndrome. Germline values: CDR1 LGHDT, CDR2 YNNKEL (reference sequence). This CDR3 has 16 amino acids. J was trimmed by 8 bases and V by 4 bases; bases with no gene match: 9. Random hexamers primed reverse transcription of 0.5 to 1 ug RNA. It was immunoSEQ multiplex PCR that amplified TCR beta CDR3 across 54 Vbeta and 13 Jbeta. TCRdb reanalysed the immunoSEQ multiplex PCR reads using MiXCR and keeps one entry per CDR3 protein. The repertoire holds around 230,000 distinct CDR3 sequences, with 95% as singletons.

Sequencing was performed on CD4+ T cells from PBMCs. This receptor was taken from a human donor with multiple sclerosis. The chain recombines TRBV3-1 with TRBJ1-6, with 9 nucleotides matching TRBD1. The CDR3 region is CASSLILDRGHSPLHF. For the CDR3, the DNA is TGTGCCAGCAGCCTAATCTTGGACAGGGGCCATTCACCCCTCCACTTT. The variable domain in full, with the rest retrieved from reference TRBV3-1 and TRBJ1-6, is DTAVSQTPKYLVTQMGNDKSIKCEQNLGHDTMYWYKQDSKKFLKIMFSYNNKELIINETVPNRFSPKSPDKAHLNLHINSLELGDSAVYFCASSLILDRGHSPLHFGNGTRLTVT.